These 7 T cell receptor beta chains originate from one sample sequenced in a study of shared clonotypes between healthy human individuals. The repertoire was sequenced with immunoSEQ multiplex PCR; TCRdb's copy has only in-frame clones and lacks some. The repertoire holds roughly 2.4 million clones, with nearly 97% as singletons. Material for sequencing was naive CD4+ T cells sorted from blood. Regarding subset: CD45RA+ positively selected. These receptor sequences come from a young man in good health.

The chain joins TRBV25-1 to TRBJ2-7, with 9 bases fitting TRBD1. Germline CDR1 and CDR2: MGHDK and SYGVNS. This CDR3 is built from 18 residues. Trimming took 3 bases from V and 6 from J; bases not matched to a gene: 18. CDR3 protein: CASSDFAPTGGEGFEQYF. Here the CDR3 DNA reads TGTGCCAGCAGTGATTTCGCTCCGACAGGGGGAGAGGGCTTCGAGCAGTACTTC.

The chain employs TRBV7-9 and TRBJ2-5; 7 bases agree with TRBD2. Per germline, CDR1 SEHNR and CDR2 FQNEAQ (reference sequence). Trimming at V came to 1 base and at J to 5 bases, leaving 4 bases not matched to a gene. This CDR3 spans 14 amino acids. CDR3 bases: TGTGCCAGCAGCTTAGGCGCAGCGGGGGAGACCCAGTACTTC. Amino acids: CASSLGAAGETQYF.

This chain joins TRBV10-2 and TRBJ1-1; no clear D gene. Germline V lookup: CDR1 WSHSY, CDR2 SAAADI. The V end was cut by 7 bases, the J end by 6 bases, with 6 bases between. The CDR3 runs 10 residues. Here the CDR3 DNA reads TGCGCCAGCAAAGGAGCTGAAGCTTTCTTT. Protein: CASKGAEAFF.

This chain links TRBV28 with TRBJ1-5, with unresolved D. From germline, CDR1 is MDHEN and CDR2 SYDVKM. V lost 6 bases to trimming and J lost 0 bases, with 15 bases between them. The CDR3 has 16 amino acids. The CDR3 is CASRAPETYSNQPQHF. The CDR3 nucleotides are TGTGCCAGCAGGGCACCCGAAACGTATAGCAATCAGCCCCAGCATTTT.

The table lists this clone with a count of one. The genes are TRBV5-4 and TRBJ2-1; D perhaps matches TRBD2 (5 bases). The length of the CDR3 is 15 residues. The ends were cut back, 4 bases at V and 6 bases at J, with 17 bases in the middle. From germline, CDR1 is SGHNT and CDR2 YYREEE (reference sequence). CDR3 residues: CASSPAGPKSNEQFF. The CDR3 DNA reads as TGTGCCAGCAGCCCGGCGGGCCCAAAGTCCAATGAGCAGTTCTTC.

This chain uses TRBV18 with TRBJ2-5; weak D call: TRBD2 (6 bases). The ends were cut back, 3 bases at V and 2 bases at J, with 16 bases in the middle. This CDR3 has 16 residues. In germline, CDR1 is KGHSH, CDR2 LQKENI. The CDR3 is CASSPRGVAAQETQYF. The CDR3 nucleotides read TGTGCCAGCTCACCCCGTGGGGTAGCGGCACAAGAGACCCAGTACTTC.

J is TRBJ2-5 and V is TRBV4-3; 10 bases map to TRBD2. The length of the CDR3 is 16 residues. With 0 bases clipped from V and 3 bases from J, the junction kept 4 bases outside the gene matches. Germline V gene lookup returns CDR1 LGHNA and CDR2 YSLEER. CDR3 sequence reads: CASSQDLLAGKETQYF. The CDR3 DNA sequence: TGCGCCAGCAGCCAAGATTTACTAGCGGGAAAAGAGACCCAGTACTTC.